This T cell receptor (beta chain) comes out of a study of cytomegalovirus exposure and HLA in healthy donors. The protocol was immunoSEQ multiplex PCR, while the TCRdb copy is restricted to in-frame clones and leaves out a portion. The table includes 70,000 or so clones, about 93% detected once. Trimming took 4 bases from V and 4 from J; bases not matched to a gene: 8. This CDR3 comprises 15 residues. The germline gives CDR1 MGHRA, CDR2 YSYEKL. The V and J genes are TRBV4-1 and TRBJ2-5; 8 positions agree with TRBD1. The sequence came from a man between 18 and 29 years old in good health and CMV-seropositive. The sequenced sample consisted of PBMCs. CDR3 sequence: CASSREDRARETQYF. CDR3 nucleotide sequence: TGCGCCAGCAGCCGAGAGGACAGGGCCCGAGAGACCCAGTACTTC.